The 9 T cell receptor beta chains listed next were all sequenced from one sample in a study of blood T cell repertoires in COVID-19. Clones were read by immunoSEQ multiplex PCR, and TCRdb kept only the in-frame ones, dropping some. In the table there are 48,000 or so clones, 85% to 90% of which are singletons. The sequenced sample consisted of peripheral blood. The receptors stem from a woman of 80 years or more with COVID-19, enrolled during active disease.

This rearrangement joins TRBV7-9 to TRBJ2-7, with a possible D match to TRBD1 (7 bases). From germline, CDR1 is SEHNR and CDR2 FQNEAQ (reference sequence). V lost 1 base and J lost 1, with 17 bases in between. The CDR3 contains 17 residues. CDR3 sequence (DNA): TGTGCCAGCAGCTTAGGTGGAGGGGGCGGATGGTCCTACGAGCAGTACTTC. It is translated as CASSLGGGGGWSYEQYF.

V gene TRBV11-2 combines with J gene TRBJ2-3, with 7 bases lining up with TRBD2. Per germline, CDR1 SGHAT and CDR2 FQNNGV. The CDR3 has 19 residues. With 2 bases clipped from V and 0 bases from J, the junction kept 14 bases outside the gene matches. Here the CDR3 reads CASSLFPTGTTVSTDTQYF. The CDR3 DNA reads TGTGCCAGCAGCTTATTCCCGACCGGGACTACAGTTAGCACAGATACGCAGTATTTT.

The J gene is TRBJ2-7, the V gene TRBV6-2 or TRBV6-3; the match to TRBD2 covers 12 bases. Germline V gene sequence: CDR1 MNHEY, CDR2 SVGEGT. CDR3 length: 17 amino acids. V lost 6 bases and J lost 1; bases outside the gene matches: 10. CDR3 coding DNA: TGTGCCAGCAGCCTAACGACTAGCGGGGGAGTATCCTACGAGCAGTACTTC. Residues: CASSLTTSGGVSYEQYF.

About this clone itself: At one end, the junction sequence differs from germline, possibly due to a read error. The V call is TRBV4-1, the J call TRBJ2-1, with D tentatively TRBD2 (7 bases). Germline V gene lookup returns CDR1 MGHRA and CDR2 YSYEKL. The CDR3 totals 20 residues. CDR3 protein: CARSQDRRGRGRGALNEQFF. The CDR3 DNA reads as TGCGCCCGCAGCCAAGACCGACGGGGTAGGGGGAGGGGGGCTTTAAATGAGCAGTTCTTC.

The chain combines TRBV19 with TRBJ2-1, with 10 bases matching TRBD2. The CDR3 spans 13 residues. The V and J ends lost 10 bases and 7 bases, in that order; junction bases with no gene match: 7. Looked up from germline, CDR1 is LNHDA and CDR2 is SQIVND (reference sequence). Written as DNA, the CDR3 is TGTGCCACCTCAGCGGGAGGGCCTAATGAGCAGTTCTTC. Translated, it gives CATSAGGPNEQFF. Filled out from reference TRBV19 and TRBJ2-1, the complete variable domain reads DGGITQSPKYLFRKEGQNVTLSCEQNLNHDAMYWYRQDPGQGLRLIYYSQIVNDFQKGDIAEGYSVSREKKESFPLTVTSAQKNPTAFYLCATSAGGPNEQFFGPGTRLTVL.

V and J are TRBV5-1 and TRBJ1-1; D perhaps matches TRBD1 (5 bases). The CDR3 sequence is 15 residues long. Germline V lookup: CDR1 SGHRS, CDR2 YFSETQ. V lost 2 bases, J lost 1 base, and 12 bases lay in between. The CDR3, as DNA: TGCGCCAGCAGCTTTAATGCAGGGCCGAACACTGAAGCTTTCTTT. Encoded protein: CASSFNAGPNTEAFF.

This sequence joins TRBV5-1 and TRBJ1-4; D unresolved. Germline assignment: CDR1 SGHRS and CDR2 YFSETQ. The CDR3 length is 18 residues. Trimming stripped 0 bases from V and 0 bases from J, with 15 bases between. The CDR3 nucleotides are TGCGCCAGCAGCTTGGGACACCGCCTCCCGTCAACTAATGAAAAACTGTTTTTT. It encodes CASSLGHRLPSTNEKLFF.

This chain connects TRBV3-1 (or the pseudogene TRBV3-2) to TRBJ1-2; D remains ambiguous. Per the germline V gene, CDR1 is LGHDT and CDR2 is YNNKEL (reference sequence). The CDR3 length is 12 residues. Trimming took 4 bases from V and 6 from J, leaving 9 bases between them. The CDR3, as DNA: TGTGCCAGCAGCCGCGGATTTAATGGCTACACCTTC. This encodes CASSRGFNGYTF.

V gene TRBV5-1 combines with J gene TRBJ1-3; tentatively, D is TRBD1 (6 bases). Germline V lookup: CDR1 SGHRS, CDR2 YFSETQ. The length of the CDR3 is 15 residues. Trimming removed 4 bases from V and 4 bases from J, with 15 bases in between. The CDR3 nucleotides read TGCGCCAGCAGCGTACAGGGAGCGCGGGGAAACACCATATATTTT. The encoded protein is CASSVQGARGNTIYF. The full variable domain, in which reference TRBV5-1 and TRBJ1-3 provide the parts outside the CDR3, is KAGVTQTPRYLIKTRGQQVTLSCSPISGHRSVSWYQQTPGQGLQFLFEYFSETQRNKGNFPGRFSGRQFSNSRSEMNVSTLELGDSALYLCASSVQGARGNTIYFGEGSWLTVV.